The T cell receptor beta chain described here comes from a study of T cell responses to AZD1222 COVID-19 vaccine. In this sample, this clone turned up once. Trimming removed 0 bases from V and 1 base from J; junction bases left unmatched: 13. The germline V gene has CDR1 SNHLY and CDR2 FYNNEI. The CDR3 is made up of 19 amino acids. TCRdb's copy holds only in-frame clones and misses some; the assay was immunoSEQ multiplex PCR. The table shows 150,000 to 180,000 clones, with roughly nine tenths occurring only once. The sequenced sample was peripheral blood, obtained on day 0 of MenACWY control vaccination. V gene TRBV2 combines with J gene TRBJ1-2; TRBD1 matches 8 bases. This clonotype was sampled from an adult in good health. This chain's CDR3 is CASSEAPKRDRGLNYGYTF. CDR3 DNA: TGTGCCAGCAGTGAAGCGCCTAAGCGAGACAGGGGCCTTAACTATGGCTACACCTTC. Complete variable domain (other parts from reference TRBV2 and TRBJ1-2): EPEVTQTPSHQVTQMGQEVILRCVPISNHLYFYWYRQILGQKVEFLVSFYNNEISEKSEIFDDQFSVERPDGSNFTLKIRSTKLEDSAMYFCASSEAPKRDRGLNYGYTFGSGTRLTVV.